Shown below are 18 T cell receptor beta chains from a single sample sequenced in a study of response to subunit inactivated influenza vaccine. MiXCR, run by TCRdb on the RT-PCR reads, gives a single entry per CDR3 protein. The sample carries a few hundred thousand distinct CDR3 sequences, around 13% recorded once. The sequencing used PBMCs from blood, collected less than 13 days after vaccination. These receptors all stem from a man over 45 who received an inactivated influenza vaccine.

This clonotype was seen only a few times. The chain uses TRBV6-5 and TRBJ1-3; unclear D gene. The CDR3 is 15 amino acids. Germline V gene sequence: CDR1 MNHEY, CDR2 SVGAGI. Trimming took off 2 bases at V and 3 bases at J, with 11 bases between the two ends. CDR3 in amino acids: CASSYGWGFGNTIYF. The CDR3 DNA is TGTGCCAGCAGTTACGGCTGGGGTTTTGGAAACACCATATATTTT.

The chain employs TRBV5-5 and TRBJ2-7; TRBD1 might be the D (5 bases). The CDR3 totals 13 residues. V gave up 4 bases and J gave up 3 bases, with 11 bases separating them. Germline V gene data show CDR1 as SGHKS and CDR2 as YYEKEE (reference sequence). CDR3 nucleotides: TGTGCCAGCAGCCCCGCAGGGAACTACGAGCAGTACTTC. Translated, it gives CASSPAGNYEQYF.

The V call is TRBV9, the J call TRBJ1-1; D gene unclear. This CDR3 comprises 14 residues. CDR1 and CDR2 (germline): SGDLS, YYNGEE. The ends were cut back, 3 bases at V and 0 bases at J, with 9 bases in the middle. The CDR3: CASSARTVNTEAFF. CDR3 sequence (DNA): TGTGCCAGCAGCGCCCGGACGGTGAACACTGAAGCTTTCTTT.

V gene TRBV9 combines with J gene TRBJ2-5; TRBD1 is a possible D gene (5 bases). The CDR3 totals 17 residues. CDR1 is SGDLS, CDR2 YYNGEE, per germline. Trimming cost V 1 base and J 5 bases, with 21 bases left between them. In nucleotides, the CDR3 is TGTGCCAGCAGCGTATCAGGGTCCTACCCCCCAACGGAGACCCAGTACTTC. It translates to CASSVSGSYPPTETQYF.

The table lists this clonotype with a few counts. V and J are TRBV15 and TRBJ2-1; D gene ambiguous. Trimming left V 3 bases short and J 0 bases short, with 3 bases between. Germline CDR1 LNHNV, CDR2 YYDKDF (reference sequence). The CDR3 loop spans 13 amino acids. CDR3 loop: CATSSTSYNEQFF. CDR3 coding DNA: TGTGCCACCAGCAGCACCTCCTACAATGAGCAGTTCTTC.

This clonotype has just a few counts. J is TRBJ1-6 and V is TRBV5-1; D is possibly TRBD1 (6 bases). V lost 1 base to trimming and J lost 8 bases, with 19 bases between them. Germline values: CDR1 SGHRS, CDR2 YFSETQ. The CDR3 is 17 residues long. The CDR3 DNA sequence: TGCGCCAGCAGCTTGAGGGCGTCAGGGACAAGGGATTCACCCCTCCACTTT. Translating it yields CASSLRASGTRDSPLHF.

CDR3 amino acids: CASSHWSGGTGELFF. The CDR3 DNA is TGTGCCAGCAGCCACTGGTCAGGAGGTACCGGGGAGCTGTTTTTT. V usage is TRBV6-1 and J usage is TRBJ2-2; weak D call: TRBD2 (5 bases). The CDR3 sequence is 15 residues long. Between the trimmed V and J ends, which lost 6 bases and 5 bases, there was a span of 16 bases. The germline V gene encodes CDR1 MNHNS and CDR2 SASEGT.

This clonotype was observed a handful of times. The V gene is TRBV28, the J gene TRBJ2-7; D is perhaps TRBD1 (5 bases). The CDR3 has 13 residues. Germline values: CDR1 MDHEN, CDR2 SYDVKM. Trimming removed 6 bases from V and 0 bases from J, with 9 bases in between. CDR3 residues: CASRQETSYEQYF. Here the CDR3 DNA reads TGTGCCAGCAGACAGGAGACCTCCTACGAGCAGTACTTC.

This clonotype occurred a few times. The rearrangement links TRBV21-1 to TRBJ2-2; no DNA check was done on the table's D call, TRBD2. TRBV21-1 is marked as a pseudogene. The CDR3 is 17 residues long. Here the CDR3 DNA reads TGTGCCAGCAGCAAAACCGGACTAGCGGGGGCACCCGGGGAGCTGTTTTTT. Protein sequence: CASSKTGLAGAPGELFF.

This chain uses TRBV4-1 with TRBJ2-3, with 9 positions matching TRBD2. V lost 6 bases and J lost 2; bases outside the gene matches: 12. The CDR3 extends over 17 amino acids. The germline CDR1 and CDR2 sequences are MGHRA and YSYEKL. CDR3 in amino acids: CASSLTLAGEYTDTQYF. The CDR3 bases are TGCGCCAGCAGTCTTACCTTAGCGGGAGAGTACACAGATACGCAGTATTTT.

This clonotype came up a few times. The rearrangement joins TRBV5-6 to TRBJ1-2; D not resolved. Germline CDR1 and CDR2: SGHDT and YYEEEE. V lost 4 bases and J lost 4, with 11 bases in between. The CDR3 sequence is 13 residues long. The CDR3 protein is CASSPWTAYGYTF. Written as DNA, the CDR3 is TGTGCCAGCAGCCCTTGGACGGCCTATGGCTACACCTTC.

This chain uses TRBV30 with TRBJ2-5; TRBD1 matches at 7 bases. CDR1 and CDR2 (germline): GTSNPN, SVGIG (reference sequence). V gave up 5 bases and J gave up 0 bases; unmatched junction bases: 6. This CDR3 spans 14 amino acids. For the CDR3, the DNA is TGTGCCTGGGCACAGGGGCCAAACCAAGAGACCCAGTACTTC. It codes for CAWAQGPNQETQYF.

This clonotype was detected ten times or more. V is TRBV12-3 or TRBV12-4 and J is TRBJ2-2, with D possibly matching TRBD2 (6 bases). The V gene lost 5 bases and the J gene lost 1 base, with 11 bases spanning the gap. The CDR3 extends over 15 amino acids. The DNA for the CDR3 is TGTGCCAGCAGTGCCAGACTAGGGAACACCGGGGAGCTGTTTTTT. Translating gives CASSARLGNTGELFF.

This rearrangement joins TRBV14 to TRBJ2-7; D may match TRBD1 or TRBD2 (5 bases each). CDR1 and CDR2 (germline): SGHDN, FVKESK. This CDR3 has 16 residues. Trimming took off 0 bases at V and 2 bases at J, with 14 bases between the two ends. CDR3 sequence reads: CASSQERRTPTYEQYF. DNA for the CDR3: TGTGCCAGCAGCCAAGAAAGGAGGACACCTACCTACGAGCAGTACTTC.

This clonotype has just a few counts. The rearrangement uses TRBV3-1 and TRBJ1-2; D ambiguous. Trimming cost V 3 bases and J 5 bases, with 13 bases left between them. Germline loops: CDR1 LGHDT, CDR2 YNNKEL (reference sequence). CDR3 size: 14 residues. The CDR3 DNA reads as TGTGCCAGCAGCCATGAAGGGAGACTGTATGGCTACACCTTC. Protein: CASSHEGRLYGYTF.

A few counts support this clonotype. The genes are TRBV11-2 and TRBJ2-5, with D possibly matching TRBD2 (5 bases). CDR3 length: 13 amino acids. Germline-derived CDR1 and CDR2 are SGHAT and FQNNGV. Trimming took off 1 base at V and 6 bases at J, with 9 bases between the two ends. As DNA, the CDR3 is TGTGCCAGCAGCTTAGCTAGCTTACAGACCCAGTACTTC. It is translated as CASSLASLQTQYF.

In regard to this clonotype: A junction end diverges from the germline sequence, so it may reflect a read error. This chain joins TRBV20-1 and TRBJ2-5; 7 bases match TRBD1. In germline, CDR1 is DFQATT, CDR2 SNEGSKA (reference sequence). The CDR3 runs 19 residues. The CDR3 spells CSDRDRGPNSGQVEETQYF. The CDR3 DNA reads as TGCAGTGATAGAGATAGGGGGCCAAACTCGGGCCAGGTGGAAGAGACCCAGTACTTC.

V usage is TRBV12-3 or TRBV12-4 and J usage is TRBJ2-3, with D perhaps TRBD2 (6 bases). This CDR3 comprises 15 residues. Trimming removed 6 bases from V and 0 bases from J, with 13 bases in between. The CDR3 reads CASRAGIGSTDTQYF. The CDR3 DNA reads TGTGCCAGCAGGGCGGGGATCGGCAGCACAGATACGCAGTATTTT.